This T cell receptor (beta chain) stems from a study of control samples from healthy donors and cancer patients. TCRdb's copy holds only in-frame clones and misses some; the assay was immunoSEQ multiplex PCR. The sample lists roughly 450,000 clones; more than 80% were seen once. This TCR was recovered from a man aged 35 to 55 with head and neck cancer. Sequences were obtained from PBMCs.

The CDR3 nucleotides read TGTGCCAGCAGTGAACGGACCTATGGCTACACCTTC. Residues: CASSERTYGYTF. The chain uses TRBV2 and TRBJ1-2; D gene ambiguous. The CDR3 has 12 residues. V lost 2 bases and J lost 4, with 5 bases in between. Germline lookup yields CDR1 SNHLY and CDR2 FYNNEI.